This TCR beta chain was identified in a study of patients and donors after allogeneic stem cell transplantation. TCRdb redid the calling of the RT-PCR reads with MiXCR, one entry per CDR3 protein. The sample has a few hundred thousand distinct CDR3 sequences, roughly 13% seen once. J gave up 10 bases and V 8 bases, and 15 bases lay outside the gene matches. The CDR3 covers 13 residues. The germline V gene encodes CDR1 GTSNPN and CDR2 SVGIG (reference sequence). The sample consisted of blood, either unsorted or a sorted T cell fraction (not recorded which). This TCR was sampled from a human donor who was either an allogeneic HSCT recipient or a stem cell or donor lymphocyte infusion donor (not recorded which). It is not recorded whose cells these are; they may come from a transplant donor. This chain links TRBV30 with TRBJ1-1, with 8 bases that match TRBD1. The CDR3 sequence is CAQSGQVGLAAFF. In DNA form, the CDR3 reads TGTGCCCAATCGGGACAGGTGGGATTGGCAGCTTTCTTT.